A selection of T cell receptor beta chains follows, all from one sample in a study of tumor-infiltrating lymphocytes in oesophageal squamous cell carcinoma. TCRdb passed the PCR reads through MiXCR, listing each CDR3 protein once. The sample lists some 22,000 distinct CDR3 sequences; more than 35% were seen once. The sample consisted of esophageal tumor tissue. These receptors all come from a male donor with esophageal squamous cell carcinoma. Each CDR3 is given with its conserved first and last residue. The D gene is left open where the match is weak. Size values are once, few and many counts, or a class for expanded clones, and some rows have none.

clone size: -; V gene: TRBV6-6; D gene: TRBD1; J gene: TRBJ2-5; CDR3 protein: CASTGTGWDNSPLHF; CDR3 DNA: TGTGCCAGCACCGGGACAGGGTGGGATAATTCACCCCTCCACTTC
clone size: -; V gene: TRBV7-6; D gene: -; J gene: TRBJ2-5; CDR3 protein: CASSLAGQVAGQETQYF; CDR3 DNA: TGTGCCAGCAGCTTAGCGGGCCAGGTGGCCGGCCAAGAGACCCAGTACTTC
clone size: once; V gene: TRBV20-1; D gene: -; J gene: TRBJ1-2; CDR3 protein: CSARDLQGYYGYTF; CDR3 DNA: TGCAGTGCTAGAGATCTCCAGGGGTACTATGGCTACACCTTC
clone size: -; V gene: TRBV28; D gene: -; J gene: TRBJ2-7; CDR3 protein: CASSLPRGGFYEQYF; CDR3 DNA: TGTGCCAGCAGTTTACCTCGAGGGGGGTTCTACGAGCAGTACTTC
clone size: many; V gene: TRBV10-3; D gene: TRBD2; J gene: TRBJ2-7; CDR3 protein: CATGGSGTTYEQYF; CDR3 DNA: TGTGCCACGGGGGGGTCCGGGACTACCTACGAGCAGTACTTC
clone size: -; V gene: TRBV7-4; D gene: TRBD2; J gene: TRBJ2-5; CDR3 protein: CASSKTSSGTQYF; CDR3 DNA: TGTGCCAGCAGCAAGACTAGCTCGGGGACCCAGTACTTC
clone size: once; V gene: TRBV7-6; D gene: -; J gene: TRBJ2-5; CDR3 protein: CASSLVGLGTAPQYF; CDR3 DNA: TGTGCTAGCAGCTTAGTTGGTTTAGGGACGGCACCCCAGTACTTC
clone size: many; V gene: TRBV27; D gene: -; J gene: TRBJ1-1; CDR3 protein: CASSLLGTNTEAFF; CDR3 DNA: TGTGCCAGCAGTTTACTCGGGACAAACACTGAAGCTTTCTTT
clone size: once; V gene: TRBV7-3; D gene: -; J gene: TRBJ1-3; CDR3 protein: CASSLSPNTIYF; CDR3 DNA: TGTGCCAGCAGCTTATCCCCAAACACCATATATTTT
clone size: many; V gene: TRBV6-1; D gene: TRBD1; J gene: TRBJ1-6; CDR3 protein: CASSNGQGKNSPLHF; CDR3 DNA: TGTGCCAGCAGTAATGGACAGGGTAAAAATTCACCCCTCCACTTT
clone size: few; V gene: TRBV7-6; D gene: -; J gene: TRBJ1-1; CDR3 protein: CASSRSQGAGATEAFF; CDR3 DNA: TGTGCCAGCAGCCGGTCTCAAGGGGCAGGGGCCACTGAAGCTTTCTTT
clone size: medium-sized; V gene: TRBV7-2; D gene: TRBD2; J gene: TRBJ2-7; CDR3 protein: CASSTRLAGAYEQYF; CDR3 DNA: TGTGCCAGCAGCACCCGACTAGCGGGAGCCTACGAGCAGTACTTC
clone size: -; V gene: TRBV6-6; D gene: -; J gene: TRBJ2-3; CDR3 protein: CASSYWGETGELYF; CDR3 DNA: TGTGCCAGCAGTTACTGGGGAGAGACCGGGGAGCTGTACTTC
clone size: -; V gene: TRBV7-2; D gene: -; J gene: TRBJ2-5; CDR3 protein: CASSLLRGWTQYF; CDR3 DNA: TGTGCCAGCAGCTTATTGCGGGGCTGGACCCAGTACTTC
clone size: medium-sized; V gene: TRBV7-9; D gene: -; J gene: TRBJ1-2; CDR3 protein: CASSPEASSGYTF; CDR3 DNA: TGTGCCAGCAGCCCCGAGGCCTCGTCTGGCTACACCTTC
clone size: -; V gene: TRBV27; D gene: -; J gene: TRBJ2-6; CDR3 protein: CASSRTGSGANVLTF; CDR3 DNA: TGTGCCAGCAGTCGCACAGGCTCTGGGGCCAACGTCCTGACTTTC
clone size: -; V gene: TRBV6-1; D gene: TRBD2; J gene: TRBJ2-2; CDR3 protein: CASSYGLAVNTGELFF; CDR3 DNA: TGTGCCAGCAGCTACGGACTAGCGGTGAACACCGGGGAGCTGTTTTTT
clone size: many; V gene: TRBV6-1; D gene: -; J gene: TRBJ2-1; CDR3 protein: CASTPYTYNEQFF; CDR3 DNA: TGTGCCAGCACCCCTTATACCTACAATGAGCAGTTCTTC
clone size: many; V gene: TRBV9; D gene: -; J gene: TRBJ2-7; CDR3 protein: CASSPGQGTAGGPYEQYF; CDR3 DNA: TGTGCCAGCAGCCCGGGACAGGGGACAGCGGGAGGGCCGTACGAGCAGTACTTC
clone size: few; V gene: TRBV7-2; D gene: TRBD1; J gene: TRBJ2-1; CDR3 protein: CASSLPTGTGNYNEQFF; CDR3 DNA: TGTGCCAGCAGCCTTCCCACCGGGACAGGGAATTACAATGAGCAGTTCTTC
clone size: few; V gene: TRBV7-6; D gene: -; J gene: TRBJ1-1; CDR3 protein: CASSLVKATEAFF; CDR3 DNA: TGTGCCAGCAGCTTAGTAAAGGCCACTGAAGCTTTCTTT
clone size: many; V gene: TRBV28; D gene: TRBD1; J gene: TRBJ1-4; CDR3 protein: CASQGVITNEKLFF; CDR3 DNA: TGTGCCAGTCAGGGGGTTATAACTAATGAAAAACTGTTTTTT
clone size: -; V gene: TRBV10-2; D gene: -; J gene: TRBJ1-5; CDR3 protein: CASSLDNQPQHF; CDR3 DNA: TGCGCCAGCAGCCTGGACAATCAGCCCCAGCATTTT
clone size: -; V gene: TRBV20-1; D gene: -; J gene: TRBJ2-1; CDR3 protein: CSARTSLGLTYNEQFF; CDR3 DNA: TGCAGTGCTAGAACATCGCTAGGATTAACCTACAATGAGCAGTTCTTC
clone size: medium-sized; V gene: TRBV7-9; D gene: -; J gene: TRBJ1-4; CDR3 protein: CASSFGSAGGEKLFF; CDR3 DNA: TGTGCCAGCAGCTTTGGGTCCGCGGGGGGTGAAAAACTGTTTTTT
clone size: once; V gene: TRBV6-1; D gene: -; J gene: TRBJ2-5; CDR3 protein: CASTEIVETQYF; CDR3 DNA: TGTGCCAGCACTGAAATCGTCGAGACCCAGTACTTC